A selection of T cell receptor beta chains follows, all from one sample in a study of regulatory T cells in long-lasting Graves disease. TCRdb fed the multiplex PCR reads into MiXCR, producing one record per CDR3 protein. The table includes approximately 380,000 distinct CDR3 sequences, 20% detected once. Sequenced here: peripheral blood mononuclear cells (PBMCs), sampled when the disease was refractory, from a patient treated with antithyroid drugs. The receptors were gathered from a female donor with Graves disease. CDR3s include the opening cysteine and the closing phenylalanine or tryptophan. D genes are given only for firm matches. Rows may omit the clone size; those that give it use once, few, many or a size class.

CDR3 DNA: TGTGCCAGCAGCCAAGTCCCAGGAGATTACGAGCAGTACTTC; CDR3 protein: CASSQVPGDYEQYF; V gene: TRBV3-1; J gene: TRBJ2-7; D gene: .; clone size: few
CDR3 DNA: TGTGCCAGCTCCGAGGGACTAGCGGTTGAGGCCCAGTACTTC; CDR3 protein: CASSEGLAVEAQYF; V gene: TRBV18; J gene: TRBJ2-5; D gene: TRBD2; clone size: .
CDR3 DNA: TGTGCCAGCAGTTACGGGGGGGCGGCCTACGAGCAGTACTTC; CDR3 protein: CASSYGGAAYEQYF; V gene: TRBV6-5; J gene: TRBJ2-7; D gene: .; clone size: .
CDR3 DNA: TGTGCCAGCAGTTCCACCCTACTAGCGGGAGTGTACGAGCAGTACTTC; CDR3 protein: CASSSTLLAGVYEQYF; V gene: TRBV28; J gene: TRBJ2-7; D gene: TRBD2; clone size: many
CDR3 DNA: TGTGCCAGCAGCTTAGAGCTGGACACAGGGGAGAGTCTAGTGTGGAACACCGGGGAGCTGTTTTTT; CDR3 protein: CASSLELDTGESLVWNTGELFF; V gene: TRBV7-9; J gene: TRBJ2-2; D gene: TRBD1; clone size: .
CDR3 DNA: TGTGCCAGCAGTCTGGGGGGGGGCGGAAGCAATCAGCCCCAGCATTTT; CDR3 protein: CASSLGGGGSNQPQHF; V gene: TRBV28; J gene: TRBJ1-5; D gene: .; clone size: many
CDR3 DNA: TGTGCCACCAGCAGAGTGCGGGAGGGGGGGGAGCAGTACTTC; CDR3 protein: CATSRVREGGEQYF; V gene: TRBV15; J gene: TRBJ2-7; D gene: TRBD2; clone size: many
CDR3 DNA: TGTGCCATCAGTGCCGGCCAGGGCCCTGGCTACACCTTC; CDR3 protein: CAISAGQGPGYTF; V gene: TRBV10-3; J gene: TRBJ1-2; D gene: .; clone size: few
CDR3 DNA: TGTGCCATCAGACCGACTAGCGGATCAACCACAGATACGCAGTATTTT; CDR3 protein: CAIRPTSGSTTDTQYF; V gene: TRBV10-3; J gene: TRBJ2-3; D gene: TRBD2; clone size: few
CDR3 DNA: TGTGCCAGCTCACCACTTCCAGCGGGAGCCCAAGAGACCCAGTACTTC; CDR3 protein: CASSPLPAGAQETQYF; V gene: TRBV18; J gene: TRBJ2-5; D gene: TRBD2; clone size: many
CDR3 DNA: TGCAGTGCTAGTATGCCGAAGAACACCGGGGAGCTGTTTTTT; CDR3 protein: CSASMPKNTGELFF; V gene: TRBV20-1; J gene: TRBJ2-2; D gene: .; clone size: few
CDR3 DNA: TGTGCCAGCAAACCAGTCGGGCCTAGTGAAAAACTGTTTTTT; CDR3 protein: CASKPVGPSEKLFF; V gene: TRBV27; J gene: TRBJ1-4; D gene: .; clone size: many
CDR3 DNA: TGTGCCAGCAGCTTAGCGAGCGGGACAAGTGGTGGGTCCCAGCATTTT; CDR3 protein: CASSLASGTSGGSQHF; V gene: TRBV7-8; J gene: TRBJ1-5; D gene: .; clone size: few
CDR3 DNA: TGTGCCAGCTCACCTAGGCGGGAGCTCTACGAGCAGTACTTC; CDR3 protein: CASSPRRELYEQYF; V gene: TRBV18; J gene: TRBJ2-7; D gene: TRBD2; clone size: .
CDR3 DNA: TGTGCCAGCAGTCTTTATACGGGTAGGGAGGAAAAACTGTTTTTT; CDR3 protein: CASSLYTGREEKLFF; V gene: TRBV3-1; J gene: TRBJ1-4; D gene: .; clone size: many
CDR3 DNA: TGTGCCAGCAGCTCCACAGGGACTTCTAATGAAAAACTGTTTTTT; CDR3 protein: CASSSTGTSNEKLFF; V gene: TRBV7-9; J gene: TRBJ1-4; D gene: .; clone size: few
CDR3 DNA: TGTGCCACCAGTGACCCGGGACCAGTTAAAGAGCAGTACTTC; CDR3 protein: CATSDPGPVKEQYF; V gene: TRBV24-1; J gene: TRBJ2-7; D gene: .; clone size: few
CDR3 DNA: TGTGCCAGCAGTTACTCGAGAGGGAGCGAGACCCAGTACTTC; CDR3 protein: CASSYSRGSETQYF; V gene: TRBV6-5; J gene: TRBJ2-5; D gene: .; clone size: many
CDR3 DNA: TGTGCCAGCAGTTTAGAATACTACGAGCAGTACTTC; CDR3 protein: CASSLEYYEQYF; V gene: TRBV12-3/TRBV12-4; J gene: TRBJ2-7; D gene: .; clone size: few
CDR3 DNA: TGTGCCAGCAGTCAAACAGGCGTGCTGGGGACCCCGTACTTC; CDR3 protein: CASSQTGVLGTPYF; V gene: TRBV12-3/TRBV12-4; J gene: TRBJ2-5; D gene: .; clone size: .
CDR3 DNA: TGCAGTGCTAGAGATCGAAGGGGCATGGAAGATCAGCCCCAGCATTTT; CDR3 protein: CSARDRRGMEDQPQHF; V gene: TRBV20-1; J gene: TRBJ1-5; D gene: .; clone size: .
CDR3 DNA: TGTGCCACCAGCGACTGGGGGAGAGGGACAGATACGCAGTATTTT; CDR3 protein: CATSDWGRGTDTQYF; V gene: TRBV15; J gene: TRBJ2-3; D gene: .; clone size: .
CDR3 DNA: TGTGCCAGCAGCCAAGTGGAGTACACTGAAGCTTTCTTT; CDR3 protein: CASSQVEYTEAFF; V gene: TRBV14; J gene: TRBJ1-1; D gene: .; clone size: .
CDR3 DNA: TGTGCCTGGACGCTGACTAGCGGGAGTCAGGGGGAGCTGTTTTTT; CDR3 protein: CAWTLTSGSQGELFF; V gene: TRBV30; J gene: TRBJ2-2; D gene: TRBD2; clone size: many
CDR3 DNA: TGTGCCAGCGGGCGGGAGGCCGACACCGGGGAGCTGTTTTTT; CDR3 protein: CASGREADTGELFF; V gene: TRBV7-9; J gene: TRBJ2-2; D gene: TRBD2; clone size: .
CDR3 DNA: TGTGCCAGTAGATTCAGCCCTGCAACTAATGAAAAACTGTTTTTT; CDR3 protein: CASRFSPATNEKLFF; V gene: TRBV19; J gene: TRBJ1-4; D gene: .; clone size: .
CDR3 DNA: TGTGCCAGCAGAGGGACTAGCGGGAGATCCGAGCAGTACTTC; CDR3 protein: CASRGTSGRSEQYF; V gene: TRBV6-1; J gene: TRBJ2-7; D gene: TRBD2; clone size: few
CDR3 DNA: TGCGCCGTACCGGGACTACGGGCCGTCGAGCAGTACTTC; CDR3 protein: CAVPGLRAVEQYF; V gene: TRBV10-1; J gene: TRBJ2-7; D gene: TRBD2; clone size: few
CDR3 DNA: TGCGCCAGCAGCCAACTAGCGGGGATACAAGAGACCCAGTACTTC; CDR3 protein: CASSQLAGIQETQYF; V gene: TRBV7-8; J gene: TRBJ2-5; D gene: TRBD2; clone size: .
CDR3 DNA: TGTGCCAGCAGCCCTTCTAGCGGAGGGAGCTCCTACGAGCAGTACTTC; CDR3 protein: CASSPSSGGSSYEQYF; V gene: TRBV6-1; J gene: TRBJ2-7; D gene: TRBD2; clone size: .
CDR3 DNA: TGTGCCAGCAGCGTAGGGACGGCCCCTATAGCCGAGCAGTACTTC; CDR3 protein: CASSVGTAPIAEQYF; V gene: TRBV9; J gene: TRBJ2-7; D gene: .; clone size: .
CDR3 DNA: TGTGCCAGCAGCCCTACACTCCAGGGAGAGCAGTTCTTC; CDR3 protein: CASSPTLQGEQFF; V gene: TRBV3-1; J gene: TRBJ2-1; D gene: .; clone size: .
CDR3 DNA: TGCAGTGCTAGAGATCAGTGGGAAGAGACCCAGTACTTC; CDR3 protein: CSARDQWEETQYF; V gene: TRBV20-1; J gene: TRBJ2-5; D gene: .; clone size: many
CDR3 DNA: TGTGCCAGCAGTTTACAGCGCGGCAATCAGCCCCAGCATTTT; CDR3 protein: CASSLQRGNQPQHF; V gene: TRBV28; J gene: TRBJ1-5; D gene: .; clone size: many
CDR3 DNA: TGTGCCAGCAGCTCCTGGACTGATAGCAATCAGCCCCAGCATTTT; CDR3 protein: CASSSWTDSNQPQHF; V gene: TRBV7-8; J gene: TRBJ1-5; D gene: .; clone size: few
CDR3 DNA: TGTGCCATCAGTGAGGGGGTAGGCAATCAGCCCCAGCATTTT; CDR3 protein: CAISEGVGNQPQHF; V gene: TRBV10-3; J gene: TRBJ1-5; D gene: .; clone size: .
CDR3 DNA: TGTGCCAGCAGTTACGGAGGGATCATAGCCAAAAACATTCAGTACTTC; CDR3 protein: CASSYGGIIAKNIQYF; V gene: TRBV6-2/TRBV6-3; J gene: TRBJ2-4; D gene: .; clone size: few
CDR3 DNA: TGTGCCAGCAGTGAAGCGGGCAGGGGGGGCCAAGAGACCCAGTACTTC; CDR3 protein: CASSEAGRGGQETQYF; V gene: TRBV2; J gene: TRBJ2-5; D gene: .; clone size: few
CDR3 DNA: TGTGCCAGTAACCCCGGACAGCCCTATGGCTACACCTTC; CDR3 protein: CASNPGQPYGYTF; V gene: TRBV19; J gene: TRBJ1-2; D gene: .; clone size: .
CDR3 DNA: TGTGCCATCGGGGGGACCGACACTGAAGCTTTCTTT; CDR3 protein: CAIGGTDTEAFF; V gene: TRBV10-3; J gene: TRBJ1-1; D gene: .; clone size: .
CDR3 DNA: TGTGCCAGCAGTTTAGGGTCCTGGAACACTGAAGCTTTCTTT; CDR3 protein: CASSLGSWNTEAFF; V gene: TRBV28; J gene: TRBJ1-1; D gene: .; clone size: .
CDR3 DNA: TGTGCCAGCAGCCCCTCTCCCGGTACGGGTGGTGAGCAGTTCTTC; CDR3 protein: CASSPSPGTGGEQFF; V gene: TRBV3-1; J gene: TRBJ2-1; D gene: .; clone size: .
CDR3 DNA: TGCAGTGCTAGAGAGACGGTAATCAGTGAAAAACTGTTTTTT; CDR3 protein: CSARETVISEKLFF; V gene: TRBV20-1; J gene: TRBJ1-4; D gene: .; clone size: many
CDR3 DNA: TGTGCCAGCAGGGGTGGGTTCAATGAGCAGTTCTTC; CDR3 protein: CASRGGFNEQFF; V gene: TRBV12-3/TRBV12-4; J gene: TRBJ2-1; D gene: .; clone size: .
CDR3 DNA: TGTGCCAGCAGCCATCGGACAGGGGACACAAAAGAAGCTTTCTTT; CDR3 protein: CASSHRTGDTKEAFF; V gene: TRBV6-1; J gene: TRBJ1-1; D gene: TRBD1; clone size: many
CDR3 DNA: TGCAGTGCTAGAGTACAGAGAAGGGGCAAAAACATTCAGTACTTC; CDR3 protein: CSARVQRRGKNIQYF; V gene: TRBV20-1; J gene: TRBJ2-4; D gene: .; clone size: few
CDR3 DNA: TGTGCCAGCGAGGAGCGGGGCACCGGGGAGCTGTTTTTT; CDR3 protein: CASEERGTGELFF; V gene: TRBV6-1; J gene: TRBJ2-2; D gene: TRBD2; clone size: .
CDR3 DNA: TGTGCCAGCAGCTTAGAAAACCCCCTCGATGAGCAGTTCTTC; CDR3 protein: CASSLENPLDEQFF; V gene: TRBV7-6; J gene: TRBJ2-1; D gene: .; clone size: .
CDR3 DNA: TGTGCCAGCAGTATTCACCCGGGACTAGCGGGCTACGAGCAGTACTTC; CDR3 protein: CASSIHPGLAGYEQYF; V gene: TRBV27; J gene: TRBJ2-7; D gene: TRBD2; clone size: few
CDR3 DNA: TGCGCCAGCAGGGAACTTGGGTCTGCCTACGAGCAGTACTTC; CDR3 protein: CASRELGSAYEQYF; V gene: TRBV10-2; J gene: TRBJ2-7; D gene: .; clone size: .